The present T cell receptor (beta chain) was sequenced within a study of cytomegalovirus exposure and HLA in healthy donors. Across the study: Prior work identified around 110 million unique TCR beta sequences in 150 million to 200 million T cells. About four fifths of roughly 400 genotyped donors fell in the Caucasian-associated ancestry cluster. Study-level results: Several top significant clusters appeared, in a later analysis, to be linked to common viral pathogens. Later findings reportedly placed an Asian-associated ancestry cluster below the roughly 660-donor mean for N-insertions.

13 Jbeta primers and 60 Vbeta primers were used for the PCR. Profiled with immunoSEQ multiplex PCR; TCRdb holds only in-frame clones, not every one. This table has approximately 150,000 clones, approximately 80% appearing once. Notes on this clone: Its target is not known.

The specimen was PBMCs. The source is a woman younger than 35 in good health and CMV-seropositive.

The CDR3 reads CASTDRVNTEAFF. For the CDR3, the DNA is TGTGCCAGTACGGACAGGGTGAACACTGAAGCTTTCTTT. V is TRBV7-6 and J is TRBJ1-1; 8 bases line up with TRBD1. Germline CDR1 reads SGHVS; CDR2 reads FNYEAQ. V was clipped by 9 bases and J by 0 bases; unmatched bases: 3. The CDR3 consists of 13 residues.